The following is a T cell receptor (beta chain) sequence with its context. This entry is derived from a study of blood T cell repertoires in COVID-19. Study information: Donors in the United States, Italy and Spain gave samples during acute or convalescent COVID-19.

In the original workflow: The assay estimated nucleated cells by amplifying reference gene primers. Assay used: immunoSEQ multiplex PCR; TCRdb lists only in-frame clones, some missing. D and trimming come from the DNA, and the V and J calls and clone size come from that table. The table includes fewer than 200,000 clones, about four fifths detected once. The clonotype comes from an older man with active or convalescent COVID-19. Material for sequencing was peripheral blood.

The CDR3 nucleotides are TGTGCCAGCAGCAATCTCCGGGACAGGGGCCACGAGCAGTACTTC. It specifies CASSNLRDRGHEQYF. The chain joins TRBV21-1 to TRBJ2-7; the listed D gene, TRBD1, was not tested against the DNA. TRBV21-1 is designated a pseudogene. This CDR3 has 15 residues.